The 27 T cell receptor beta chains below all came from one sample that was sequenced in a study of cytomegalovirus exposure and HLA in healthy donors. In the PCR, 60 Vbeta and 13 Jbeta primers were used. Only in-frame clones appear in the TCRdb table, and some are missing; sequencing was by immunoSEQ multiplex PCR. The sample comprises some 76,000 clones, approximately 70% of which are singletons, and roughly 5.2% rests with the top ten. The sequencing input was PBMCs. These receptors all stem from a man aged 55-75 years in good health and CMV-seropositive.

The chain carries TRBV10-3 and TRBJ1-5; D unclear. Trimming took off 6 bases at V and 4 bases at J, with 10 bases between the two ends. Germline lookup yields CDR1 ENHRY and CDR2 SYGVKD. The CDR3 totals 13 residues. The CDR3 sequence: CAISRQENQPQHF. CDR3 bases: TGTGCCATCAGCCGACAAGAAAATCAGCCCCAGCATTTT.

This clone was recorded once. This rearrangement joins TRBV18 to TRBJ1-1; TRBD1 aligns across 7 bases. This CDR3 comprises 13 residues. Germline CDR1 is KGHSH and CDR2 is LQKENI. With 3 bases clipped from V and 7 bases from J, the junction kept 5 bases outside the gene matches. As DNA, the CDR3 is TGTGCCAGCTCACCGCCCGGGACAGTTGAAGCTTTCTTT. It codes for CASSPPGTVEAFF.

This chain links TRBV28 with TRBJ2-7, with 7 bases lining up with TRBD1. V shed 9 bases and J 3 bases; nucleotides not matched to a gene: 17. The CDR3 contains 16 residues. Germline V CDR1 and CDR2: MDHEN, SYDVKM. DNA of the CDR3: TGTGCCAGTTCCCTTCCCCGTTCAGGGGGTAGCTACGAGCAGTACTTC. Its protein is CASSLPRSGGSYEQYF.

V and J are TRBV18 and TRBJ2-6, with no clear D. The germline V gene encodes CDR1 KGHSH and CDR2 LQKENI. Trimming took off 2 bases at V and 2 bases at J, with 22 bases between the two ends. The CDR3 spans 20 residues. The DNA of the CDR3 is TGTGCCAGCTCACCAAGAGTCTCATTCCTTCGCGGAGCTGGGGCCAACGTCCTGACTTTC. This translates into CASSPRVSFLRGAGANVLTF. Supplemented by reference TRBV18 and TRBJ2-6, the full variable domain reads NAGVMQNPRHLVRRRGQEARLRCSPMKGHSHVYWYRQLPEEGLKFMVYLQKENIIDESGMPKERFSAEFPKEGPSILRIQQVVRGDSAAYFCASSPRVSFLRGAGANVLTFGAGSRLTVL.

This clone occurred a few times. CDR3 sequence: CASSFYRSSYNEQFF. The CDR3 DNA reads TGTGCCAGCAGCTTCTACAGGAGCTCCTACAATGAGCAGTTCTTC. The rearrangement uses TRBV13 and TRBJ2-1; D might be TRBD1 (5 bases). Per germline, CDR1 PRHDT and CDR2 FYEKMQ (reference sequence). V dropped 3 bases and J dropped 0 bases, with 9 bases sitting between them. The CDR3 is 15 residues long.

V gene TRBV4-2 combines with J gene TRBJ1-5; 8 bases align to TRBD1. V lost 1 base and J lost 4; bases outside the gene matches: 9. The germline V gene encodes CDR1 LGHNA and CDR2 YNFKEQ. The CDR3 runs 17 residues. The CDR3 nucleotides read TGTGCCAGCAGCCAAGTGGGGACAGGAAACAAAAATCAGCCCCAGCATTTT. Residues: CASSQVGTGNKNQPQHF.

This chain connects TRBV5-1 to TRBJ1-4; 8 positions match TRBD1. Per the germline V gene, CDR1 is SGHRS and CDR2 is YFSETQ. V dropped 3 bases and J dropped 8; count of bases not matched to a gene: 6. The CDR3 has 14 amino acids. DNA for the CDR3: TGCGCCAGCAGCTCAGGGGGCGAAAGCGAAAAACTGTTTTTT. The encoded protein is CASSSGGESEKLFF. Looking up the rest from reference TRBV5-1 and TRBJ1-4 gives the full variable domain: KAGVTQTPRYLIKTRGQQVTLSCSPISGHRSVSWYQQTPGQGLQFLFEYFSETQRNKGNFPGRFSGRQFSNSRSEMNVSTLELGDSALYLCASSSGGESEKLFFGSGTQLSVL.

The CDR3 DNA sequence: TGTGCCAGCAGCTTAGTATGGAACACTGAAGCTTTCTTT. It translates to CASSLVWNTEAFF. V usage is TRBV11-3 and J usage is TRBJ1-1; D unresolved. Germline CDR1 SGHNT, CDR2 YENEEA. Deletions cut 1 base from V and 1 base from J, with 4 bases between. The CDR3 is made up of 13 amino acids.

The V gene is TRBV6-5, the J gene TRBJ2-2; maybe TRBD2 (6 bases). Germline V lookup: CDR1 MNHEY, CDR2 SVGAGI. This CDR3 has 15 residues. Trimming removed 1 base at V and 0 bases at J, with 6 bases between. CDR3 nucleotide sequence: TGTGCCAGCAGTTACTGGGGGGCGAACACCGGGGAGCTGTTTTTT. This translates into CASSYWGANTGELFF.

This chain joins TRBV5-1 and TRBJ2-1, with 10 bases aligning to TRBD2. From germline, CDR1 is SGHRS and CDR2 YFSETQ. Germline trimming cut 2 bases from V and 9 bases from J; bases unmatched to any gene: 8. There are 15 residues in the CDR3. DNA of the CDR3: TGCGCCAGCAGCTTACTAGCGGGAACTTCGGGTGAGCAGTTCTTC. Its protein is CASSLLAGTSGEQFF. Complete variable domain (other parts from reference TRBV5-1 and TRBJ2-1): KAGVTQTPRYLIKTRGQQVTLSCSPISGHRSVSWYQQTPGQGLQFLFEYFSETQRNKGNFPGRFSGRQFSNSRSEMNVSTLELGDSALYLCASSLLAGTSGEQFFGPGTRLTVL.

V and J are TRBV2 and TRBJ1-2, with TRBD1 matching over 7 bases. With 6 bases clipped from V and 1 base from J, the junction kept 8 bases outside the gene matches. Germline V gene sequence: CDR1 SNHLY, CDR2 FYNNEI. The CDR3 contains 15 residues. The CDR3 protein is CASRQTGDNNYGYTF. The CDR3 DNA reads TGTGCCAGCAGGCAAACAGGGGACAATAACTATGGCTACACCTTC.

This clone was observed once. The chain has TRBV19 and TRBJ2-3, with a tentative D call TRBD2 (6 bases). The V gene's germline CDR1 is LNHDA and CDR2 SQIVND (reference sequence). V was clipped by 5 bases and J by 2 bases, with 17 bases between them. The CDR3 consists of 16 residues. The chain's CDR3 is CASSRSMGGITDTQYF. CDR3 nucleotides: TGTGCCAGTAGTCGCTCGATGGGGGGAATCACAGATACGCAGTATTTT.

The chain has TRBV9 and TRBJ1-1; TRBD1 matches at 7 bases. This CDR3 is built from 14 residues. The germline gives CDR1 SGDLS, CDR2 YYNGEE. Trimming cost V 4 bases and J 3 bases; bases outside gene matches: 6. CDR3 loop: CASSSYDRDTEAFF. CDR3 nucleotides: TGTGCCAGCAGCTCCTACGACAGGGACACTGAAGCTTTCTTT.

The chain combines TRBV27 with TRBJ1-3; D remains ambiguous. V was pared by 0 bases and J by 3 bases, with 15 bases between. The CDR3 extends over 17 amino acids. Germline values: CDR1 MNHEY, CDR2 SMNVEV (reference sequence). In DNA form, the CDR3 reads TGTGCCAGCAGTTTATCCCCCCTCGGGTCGGGTGGAAACACCATATATTTT. Protein: CASSLSPLGSGGNTIYF.

The chain links TRBV10-3 to TRBJ2-7; TRBD1 matches at 7 bases. V shed 4 bases and J 0 bases; nucleotides not matched to a gene: 6. Germline CDR1 ENHRY, CDR2 SYGVKD. This CDR3 has 15 residues. The DNA for the CDR3 is TGTGCCATCAGTGCTCGACAGGGCTACTCCTACGAGCAGTACTTC. The encoded protein is CAISARQGYSYEQYF.

In nucleotides, the CDR3 is TGTGCCAGCAGCGTAGGGGCTAGCGGGGCCCGAGGAGAGACCCAGTACTTC. Protein sequence: CASSVGASGARGETQYF. This rearrangement joins TRBV9 to TRBJ2-5, with TRBD2 matching over 9 bases. The CDR3 runs 17 residues. V was pared by 0 bases and J by 4 bases, with 10 bases of the junction left unmatched. Germline CDR1 and CDR2: SGDLS and YYNGEE.

This sequence joins TRBV28 and TRBJ2-3, with 7 nucleotides matching TRBD2. CDR3 length equals 17 residues. V shed 2 bases, J shed 2 bases, and the junction held 10 bases outside the gene matches. CDR1 is MDHEN, CDR2 SYDVKM, per germline. The CDR3 DNA is TGTGCCAGCAGTTTAATGGGTCCAACTAGCGCCACAGATACGCAGTATTTT. Encoded protein: CASSLMGPTSATDTQYF.

This clone was observed a handful of times. The chain uses TRBV11-2 and TRBJ1-4; a possible D gene is TRBD1 (5 bases). Trimming removed 2 bases at V and 7 bases at J, with 11 bases between. The V gene's germline CDR1 is SGHAT and CDR2 FQNNGV. This CDR3 comprises 14 residues. The CDR3 here is CASSLFGQGEKLFF. For the CDR3, the DNA is TGTGCCAGCAGCTTATTTGGGCAGGGTGAAAAACTGTTTTTT.

This clone has only one observation. The J gene is TRBJ2-1, the V gene TRBV7-2, with D perhaps matching TRBD1 (5 bases). Per the germline V gene, CDR1 is SGHTA and CDR2 is FQGNSA. V dropped 0 bases and J dropped 1 base, with 10 bases sitting between them. There are 16 residues in the CDR3. The CDR3 region has the DNA TGTGCCAGCAGCTTAGCGAAGGCAGGGTCCTACAATGAGCAGTTCTTC. Residues: CASSLAKAGSYNEQFF. Full variable domain (outside the CDR3, taken from reference TRBV7-2 and TRBJ2-1): GAGVSQSPSNKVTEKGKDVELRCDPISGHTALYWYRQSLGQGLEFLIYFQGNSAPDKSGLPSDRFSAERTGGSVSTLTIQRTQQEDSAVYLCASSLAKAGSYNEQFFGPGTRLTVL.

The CDR3 nucleotides read TGTGCCAGCAGTTTCACAAAAACTTTCGGGAAGTACTTC. It yields the protein CASSFTKTFGKYF. The J gene is TRBJ2-7, the V gene TRBV28; D may be TRBD2 (5 bases). The V end was cut by 3 bases, the J end by 11 bases, with 17 bases between. This CDR3 is built from 13 residues. In germline, CDR1 is MDHEN, CDR2 SYDVKM.

The V and J genes are TRBV5-6 and TRBJ1-6; 10 bases fit TRBD1. In germline, CDR1 is SGHDT, CDR2 YYEEEE. The V segment lost 2 bases and the J segment 4 bases; nucleotides outside the gene matches: 6. This CDR3 region has 17 residues. The CDR3 protein is CASSLGLGQGYNSPLHF. Written as DNA, the CDR3 is TGTGCCAGCAGCTTAGGCCTGGGACAGGGGTATAATTCACCCCTCCACTTT.

The rearrangement joins TRBV28 to TRBJ2-6; no clear D. Germline V gene data show CDR1 as MDHEN and CDR2 as SYDVKM. The CDR3 runs to 13 residues. The germline V and J ends were trimmed by 6 bases and 4 bases, with 7 bases remaining between them. CDR3 residues: CASSPGGANVLTF. In DNA form, the CDR3 reads TGTGCCAGCAGCCCCGGGGGGGCCAACGTCCTGACTTTC.

This clone was found a few times. Mismatch with germline at one junction end may stem from a read error. This chain uses TRBV28 with TRBJ2-7; 9 nucleotides align to TRBD1. Per germline, CDR1 MDHEN and CDR2 SYDVKM. CDR3 size: 15 residues. CDR3 nucleotide sequence: TGTGCCAGCAGGAAACCGGGACAGGGCTCCCACGAGCAGTACTTC. Translation gives CASRKPGQGSHEQYF. The complete variable domain, with remaining parts taken from reference TRBV28 and TRBJ2-7, reads DVKVTQSSRYLVKRTGEKVFLECVQDMDHENMFWYRQDPGLGLRLIYFSYDVKMKEKGDIPEGYSVSREKKERFSLILESASTNQTSMYLCASRKPGQGSHEQYFGPGTRLTVT.

The chain is built from TRBV19 and TRBJ2-7; D perhaps matches TRBD1 (6 bases). The CDR3 is 13 amino acids. V was trimmed by 5 bases and J by 6 bases, leaving 14 bases between them. Germline CDR1 is LNHDA and CDR2 is SQIVND (reference sequence). The CDR3 here is CASSDRSGVEQYF. CDR3 sequence (DNA): TGTGCCAGTAGTGATAGGTCAGGGGTCGAGCAGTACTTC.

The rearrangement uses TRBV27 and TRBJ1-2, with TRBD1 matching over 8 bases. J was trimmed by 4 bases and V by 2 bases; bases with no gene match: 6. The germline gives CDR1 MNHEY, CDR2 SMNVEV (reference sequence). CDR3 size: 15 residues. CDR3 residues: CASSLDAGGVYGYTF. The CDR3 DNA reads as TGTGCCAGCAGTTTAGACGCAGGGGGCGTCTATGGCTACACCTTC.

This chain joins TRBV11-2 and TRBJ2-7, with TRBD2 identical over 7 bases. The germline gives CDR1 SGHAT, CDR2 FQNNGV. Trimming cost V 2 bases and J 4 bases; bases outside gene matches: 5. CDR3 length equals 14 residues. As DNA, the CDR3 is TGTGCCAGCAGCTTATCCCGGGGGGAATACGAGCAGTACTTC. The encoded protein is CASSLSRGEYEQYF.

This chain joins TRBV28 and TRBJ1-4; TRBD1 matches at 7 bases. The trim removed 4 bases at V and 0 bases at J, leaving 2 bases unmatched. This CDR3 spans 15 amino acids. Germline V gives CDR1 MDHEN, CDR2 SYDVKM. CDR3 sequence: CASSSDRSTNEKLFF. CDR3 sequence (DNA): TGTGCCAGCAGTTCGGACAGGTCAACTAATGAAAAACTGTTTTTT.